These T cell receptor beta chains were read from a single sample in a study of cytomegalovirus exposure and HLA in healthy donors. The data were produced by immunoSEQ multiplex PCR, yet TCRdb's version contains in-frame clones alone and is incomplete. The sample consists of approximately 100,000 clones, 74% of them appearing once. Input material: PBMCs. These TCRs come from a human donor in good health. The conserved cysteine and the conserved F or W are not part of the CDR3 here. A row's size may be missing; if present it is once, few, many or a size class.

ASSPYSTEAF	few	TRBV14	TRBJ1-1
ASSRDTRGGEQY	NA	TRBV5-6	TRBJ2-7
ASSGRQGIYEQY	NA	TRBV6-1	TRBJ2-7
ASSTRMNTEAF	NA	TRBV19	TRBJ1-1
ASSLLGGNLDTQY	NA	TRBV27	TRBJ2-3
ASNRQTYEQY	NA	TRBV2	TRBJ2-7
ASRTSTSGTSTDTQY	NA	TRBV5-1	TRBJ2-3
ASSPLRGRNTEAF	NA	TRBV9	TRBJ1-1
ASSPRGITEAF	NA	TRBV7-2	TRBJ1-1
ASSPGLAAYEQY	NA	TRBV9	TRBJ2-7
ASSVGPQRGDQETQY	NA	TRBV9	TRBJ2-5
SVQGTGELF	few	TRBV29-1	TRBJ2-2
ASSVGGGRYNEQF	NA	TRBV5-4	TRBJ2-1
ASSPRTGKNYGYT	NA	TRBV28	TRBJ1-2
ASSWNRGRGTEAF	NA	TRBV6-6	TRBJ1-1
ASRSRDRGANEKLF	NA	TRBV2	TRBJ1-4
ASSKSGGQNTGELF	few	TRBV2	TRBJ2-2
ASSFSRAPLTAGLNEKLF	NA	TRBV28	TRBJ1-4
ASSFTSGRAREQY	NA	TRBV5-4	TRBJ2-7
ASSPPTDLNSNYGYT	NA	TRBV18	TRBJ1-2
ASSEWGQNYEQY	NA	TRBV25-1	TRBJ2-7
ASSTGTGYYGYT	few	TRBV5-1	TRBJ1-2
ASSLTSGRDYNEQF	NA	TRBV5-4	TRBJ2-1
ASSLGGLGYEQY	NA	TRBV5-1	TRBJ2-7
ANSYRTGAEQY	NA	TRBV6-5	TRBJ2-7
ASSWGANGYT	NA	TRBV18	TRBJ1-2
ASSSTGSGQDI	NA	TRBV6-5	TRBJ2-7
ATSIRGVNEKLF	NA	TRBV15	TRBJ1-4
ASRRNRDLKNTIY	NA	TRBV6-5	TRBJ1-3